This passage covers 21 T cell receptor beta chains from one sample sequenced in a study of control samples from healthy donors and cancer patients. Some clones are missing from TCRdb's copy, which holds only in-frame ones; the method was immunoSEQ multiplex PCR. This table holds some 160,000 clones, 75% to 90% found once. Sequencing was done on a sample of blood. The receptors originated from a man aged 25 to 40 in good health.

The chain has TRBV4-3 and TRBJ1-5; TRBD1 agrees at 7 bases. This CDR3 has 18 amino acids. Germline CDR1 is LGHNA and CDR2 is YSLEER. V lost 0 bases, J lost 4 bases, and 12 bases stayed unmatched. The CDR3 sequence: CASSQDRTGVGVNQPQHF. In DNA, the CDR3 is TGCGCCAGCAGCCAAGACCGTACAGGGGTTGGGGTAAATCAGCCCCAGCATTTT.

This chain joins TRBV27 and TRBJ2-4, with 9 positions matching TRBD2. The CDR3 has 16 amino acids. The germline V gene has CDR1 MNHEY and CDR2 SMNVEV (reference sequence). V lost 5 bases and J lost 0; bases outside the gene matches: 5. CDR3 sequence: CASSKTSGLAKNIQYF. CDR3 bases: TGTGCCAGCAGTAAGACTAGCGGACTAGCCAAAAACATTCAGTACTTC.

The chain joins TRBV12-3 or TRBV12-4 to TRBJ1-1; D not resolved. This CDR3 has 13 residues. Trimming took off 1 base at V and 1 base at J, with 4 bases between the two ends. The CDR3: CASSLEPNTEAFF. The CDR3 nucleotides read TGTGCCAGCAGTTTAGAACCGAACACTGAAGCTTTCTTT.

Notes on this clone: Other DNA sequences in the same sample also yield this CDR3. The V gene is TRBV11-2, the J gene TRBJ1-1, with D unclear. This CDR3 is 12 amino acids long. Germline V gene lookup returns CDR1 SGHAT and CDR2 FQNNGV. V was trimmed by 3 bases and J by 1 base, leaving 3 bases between them. The CDR3 loop is CASSLQNTEAFF. In DNA form, the CDR3 reads TGTGCCAGCAGCTTGCAGAACACTGAAGCTTTCTTT.

A remark on this clone: Sequence at one end of the junction differs from germline and may be a read error. The V gene is TRBV19, the J gene TRBJ2-7; D unclear. This CDR3 spans 13 amino acids. CDR1 and CDR2 (germline): LNHDA, SQIVND (reference sequence). CDR3 in DNA: TGTGCCAGTAGGCGCAGAGAGACGGACGACCAGTACTTC. This encodes CASRRRETDDQYF.

CDR3 DNA sequence: TGTGCCAGCAGCCAAGATCTCTGGCCATTGAACACTGAAGCTTTCTTT. This gives the protein CASSQDLWPLNTEAFF. This chain connects TRBV14 to TRBJ1-1; D is unresolved. The CDR3 loop spans 16 amino acids. Germline V CDR1 and CDR2: SGHDN, FVKESK. Trimming shortened V by 0 bases and J by 0 bases, and 11 bases separated the two germline ends.

The genes are TRBV18 and TRBJ2-7; D remains ambiguous. CDR3 length equals 11 residues. From germline, CDR1 is KGHSH and CDR2 LQKENI. V was cut by 0 bases and J by 7 bases, with 4 bases left in between. In DNA, the CDR3 is TGTGCCAGCTCACCACCGGGGGAGCAGTACTTC. Amino acids: CASSPPGEQYF.

The CDR3 DNA reads TGTGCCAGCACGGCGGGCTCCTACAATGAGCAGTTCTTC. This gives the protein CASTAGSYNEQFF. The V call is TRBV2, the J call TRBJ2-1, with D possibly being TRBD2 (5 bases). Germline CDR1 is SNHLY and CDR2 is FYNNEI. The V end lost 7 bases, the J end lost 0 bases, and 7 bases lay between the germline ends. The CDR3 loop spans 13 amino acids.

This chain joins TRBV5-1 and TRBJ2-7; TRBD1 might be the D (5 bases). Germline V lookup: CDR1 SGHRS, CDR2 YFSETQ. V lost 4 bases to trimming and J lost 3 bases, with 8 bases between them. The CDR3 runs 12 residues. CDR3 region: CASSRDSYEQYF. CDR3 DNA: TGCGCCAGCAGCCGTGACAGCTACGAGCAGTACTTC.

V is TRBV15 and J is TRBJ1-6, with unresolved D. The germline V and J ends were trimmed by 1 base and 8 bases, with 15 bases remaining between them. Germline assignment: CDR1 LNHNV and CDR2 YYDKDF (reference sequence). The CDR3 consists of 16 residues. The CDR3 sequence is CATSRAPPPSHSPLHF. CDR3 DNA sequence: TGTGCCACCAGCAGAGCCCCACCTCCATCCCATTCACCCCTCCACTTT.

This clone turned up a few times. The chain recombines TRBV30 with TRBJ2-7; no clear D gene. The CDR3 covers 13 residues. Trimming left V 6 bases short and J 2 bases short, with 14 bases between. Germline V gene data show CDR1 as GTSNPN and CDR2 as SVGIG (reference sequence). The chain's CDR3 is CACHPDGTYEQYF. The CDR3, as DNA: TGTGCCTGCCACCCGGACGGTACCTACGAGCAGTACTTC.

This clone was picked up one time. The CDR3: CASSYSDRGSHQPQHF. CDR3 sequence (DNA): TGTGCCAGCAGCTACAGCGACAGGGGATCGCATCAGCCCCAGCATTTT. This chain joins TRBV5-6 and TRBJ1-5; 8 bases are shared with TRBD1. Germline V gives CDR1 SGHDT, CDR2 YYEEEE. The V segment lost 3 bases and the J segment 5 bases; nucleotides outside the gene matches: 10. The CDR3 runs 16 residues.

The J gene is TRBJ2-7, the V gene TRBV5-5, with TRBD1 matching 12 bases. Trimming cost V 4 bases and J 5 bases; bases outside gene matches: 4. CDR3 length: 14 amino acids. From germline, CDR1 is SGHKS and CDR2 YYEKEE (reference sequence). The CDR3 is CASSLGTGGNEQYF. In nucleotides, the CDR3 is TGTGCCAGCAGCCTCGGGACAGGGGGCAACGAGCAGTACTTC.

The chain has TRBV11-3 and TRBJ1-3; D is uncertain. Between the trimmed V and J ends, which lost 2 bases and 0 bases, there was a span of 11 bases. There are 16 residues in the CDR3. Germline CDR1 SGHNT, CDR2 YENEEA. CDR3 loop: CASSLFGVSSGNTIYF. The CDR3 nucleotides read TGTGCCAGCAGCTTATTCGGGGTGTCCTCTGGAAACACCATATATTTT.

This chain joins TRBV9 and TRBJ1-1; D is undetermined. The ends were cut back, 4 bases at V and 3 bases at J, with 16 bases in the middle. This CDR3 contains 15 residues. Germline assignment: CDR1 SGDLS and CDR2 YYNGEE. The CDR3 sequence is CASSSRIEADTEAFF. Written as DNA, the CDR3 is TGTGCCAGCAGCTCCCGTATTGAGGCGGACACTGAAGCTTTCTTT.

This rearrangement joins TRBV13 to TRBJ1-1; 8 bases match TRBD1. This CDR3 is built from 16 residues. The germline V gene has CDR1 PRHDT and CDR2 FYEKMQ (reference sequence). With V trimmed by 4 bases and J by 0 bases, 7 bases remained unmatched. The CDR3 here is CASSSAHRGMNTEAFF. CDR3 DNA: TGTGCCAGCAGCTCGGCTCACAGGGGGATGAACACTGAAGCTTTCTTT.

The chain recombines TRBV9 with TRBJ1-3, with a possible D match to TRBD1 (6 bases). V was pared by 0 bases and J by 2 bases, with 9 bases between. The CDR3 length is 15 residues. The germline V gene encodes CDR1 SGDLS and CDR2 YYNGEE. CDR3 in DNA: TGTGCCAGCAGCGTAGCGGAGGGGGCTGGAAACACCATATATTTT. It translates to CASSVAEGAGNTIYF.

The gene calls are TRBV6-5 and TRBJ2-7; D not resolved. From germline, CDR1 is MNHEY and CDR2 SVGAGI. The CDR3 is 13 amino acids. V lost 0 bases and J 0 bases, leaving 3 bases between the germline ends. Here the CDR3 DNA reads TGTGCCAGCAGTTACTCGGTCTCCTACGAGCAGTACTTC. Amino acid sequence: CASSYSVSYEQYF.

This CDR3 reads CASSLELANWNEQFF. In DNA, the CDR3 is TGCGCCAGCAGCTTGGAACTAGCTAATTGGAATGAGCAGTTCTTC. The chain joins TRBV5-1 to TRBJ2-1, with a possible D match to TRBD2 (6 bases). Germline V gene data show CDR1 as SGHRS and CDR2 as YFSETQ. This CDR3 is built from 15 residues. The V and J ends lost 0 bases and 7 bases respectively, with 14 bases between them.

In the case of this clone: Distinct nucleotide sequences in the sample also encode this CDR3. The rearrangement joins TRBV5-1 to TRBJ1-1; D is unclear. Germline V gene data show CDR1 as SGHRS and CDR2 as YFSETQ. V lost 0 bases and J lost 1, with 4 bases in between. The CDR3 has 13 residues. The CDR3 protein is CASSLAGNTEAFF. CDR3 sequence (DNA): TGCGCCAGCAGCTTGGCCGGGAACACTGAAGCTTTCTTT. The full variable domain, in which reference TRBV5-1 and TRBJ1-1 provide the parts outside the CDR3, is KAGVTQTPRYLIKTRGQQVTLSCSPISGHRSVSWYQQTPGQGLQFLFEYFSETQRNKGNFPGRFSGRQFSNSRSEMNVSTLELGDSALYLCASSLAGNTEAFFGQGTRLTVV.

This clone was detected only once. The chain links TRBV9 to TRBJ2-5, with D possibly being TRBD1 (5 bases). V was trimmed by 2 bases and J by 5 bases, leaving 16 bases between them. There are 15 residues in the CDR3. Germline lookup yields CDR1 SGDLS and CDR2 YYNGEE. This CDR3 is CASSVGQSGLETQYF. For the CDR3, the DNA is TGTGCCAGCAGCGTGGGGCAGTCCGGTTTGGAGACCCAGTACTTC.